Below are 13 T cell receptor beta chains sequenced from a single sample in a study of shared clonotypes between healthy human individuals (dated by TCRdb to between 2020 and 2021). The method behind the library was the immunoSEQ multiplex PCR assay. TCRdb took this table from immuneACCESS and kept in-frame rearrangements with V and J called. Such tables lack part of the clones; where checked against another copy, unresolved V genes explain under half of the gap, and the rest is unexplained. Counted in this sample were around 1 million clones; over 60% of them appeared once. The ten largest clonotypes hold approximately 1.5% of the sample. Sequencing used memory CD4+ T cells sorted from blood. Per the publication, the cell subset or site label means: CD45RA-negative fraction. These receptors originate from a young man in good health.

This clone was seen only once. The CDR3 here is CASSATGVEQYF. CDR3 bases: TGTGCCAGCTCAGCGACAGGGGTCGAGCAGTACTTC. The V and J genes are TRBV18 and TRBJ2-7, with TRBD1 identical over 8 bases. J lost 6 bases, V lost 5 bases, and 3 bases had no gene match. Germline lookup yields CDR1 KGHSH and CDR2 LQKENI. The CDR3 runs to 12 residues.

The chain employs TRBV5-4 and TRBJ2-1; 14 bases align to TRBD2. This CDR3 region has 16 residues. CDR1 and CDR2 (germline): SGHNT, YYREEE (reference sequence). V lost 4 bases, J lost 10 bases, and 10 bases stayed unmatched. The CDR3 reads CASSPGTSGRGREQFF. CDR3 DNA sequence: TGTGCCAGCAGCCCCGGGACTAGCGGGAGAGGGAGGGAGCAGTTCTTC.

V is TRBV28 and J is TRBJ2-7; 7 bases match TRBD1. CDR3 size: 15 residues. Germline values: CDR1 MDHEN, CDR2 SYDVKM. Trimming removed 5 bases from V and 0 bases from J; junction bases left unmatched: 7. CDR3 loop: CASSGNRGSSYEQYF. The CDR3 DNA reads TGTGCCAGCAGTGGTAACAGGGGCAGCTCCTACGAGCAGTACTTC.

This rearrangement joins TRBV29-1 to TRBJ1-5, with a weak D call TRBD1 (6 bases). With 6 bases removed from V and 4 bases from J, the gap between germline ends came to 19 bases. CDR3 length: 15 residues. Germline values: CDR1 SQVTM, CDR2 ANQGSEA. The CDR3: CSVSTGRGGNQPQHF. CDR3 DNA sequence: TGCAGCGTATCTACAGGGAGAGGGGGGAATCAGCCCCAGCATTTT.

As for this clone: The sample holds other DNA sequences that translate to the same CDR3. The chain recombines TRBV9 with TRBJ1-5; 7 nucleotides line up with TRBD1. Losses at the gene ends were 0 bases for V and 1 base for J; bases not matched to a gene: 1. CDR3 length: 15 amino acids. Per the germline V gene, CDR1 is SGDLS and CDR2 is YYNGEE. The CDR3 nucleotides are TGTGCCAGCAGCGTAGGACAGGGCAGCAATCAGCCCCAGCATTTT. It codes for CASSVGQGSNQPQHF.

This chain uses TRBV7-6 with TRBJ2-7; 8 bases line up with TRBD2. The V gene's germline CDR1 is SGHVS and CDR2 FNYEAQ. Trimming at V came to 9 bases and at J to 3 bases, leaving 13 bases not matched to a gene. CDR3 length equals 15 residues. The CDR3 loop reads CASSSGSSTSYEQYF. The CDR3 DNA is TGTGCCAGTTCGAGCGGGAGTTCAACTAGCTACGAGCAGTACTTC.

The J gene is TRBJ2-3, the V gene TRBV10-3; maybe TRBD2 (5 bases). This CDR3 has 12 amino acids. V was trimmed by 11 bases and J by 2 bases, leaving 11 bases between them. Germline V lookup: CDR1 ENHRY, CDR2 SYGVKD. The CDR3 DNA sequence: TGTGCCGCGGGCGCCGACACAGATACGCAGTATTTT. It translates to CAAGADTDTQYF.

The chain employs TRBV7-9 and TRBJ2-7; the D call may be TRBD1 or TRBD2 (5 bases each). V lost 3 bases to trimming and J lost 4 bases, with 10 bases between them. Per germline, CDR1 SEHNR and CDR2 FQNEAQ (reference sequence). This CDR3 has 13 amino acids. The CDR3 coding sequence is TGTGCCAGCAGCTTCTCCGGGGCTTACGAGCAGTACTTC. It encodes CASSFSGAYEQYF.

This clone is a singleton in its sample. This chain links TRBV7-2 with TRBJ1-2; D is unclear. Trimming removed 3 bases from V and 1 base from J, with 6 bases in between. The CDR3 covers 13 residues. Per germline, CDR1 SGHTA and CDR2 FQGNSA. For the CDR3, the DNA is TGTGCCAGCAGCTTCTCTCGTAACTATGGCTACACCTTC. Protein product: CASSFSRNYGYTF. The variable domain in full, completed from reference TRBV7-2 and TRBJ1-2, reads GAGVSQSPSNKVTEKGKDVELRCDPISGHTALYWYRQSLGQGLEFLIYFQGNSAPDKSGLPSDRFSAERTGGSVSTLTIQRTQQEDSAVYLCASSFSRNYGYTFGSGTRLTVV.

The CDR3, as DNA: TGCAGCGTCAACGGGGGACAGGACAGCAATCAGCCCCAGCATTTT. Protein sequence: CSVNGGQDSNQPQHF. The chain couples TRBV29-1 to TRBJ1-5; 8 bases fit TRBD1. With 6 bases clipped from V and 1 base from J, the junction kept 8 bases outside the gene matches. Germline V lookup: CDR1 SQVTM, CDR2 ANQGSEA. The CDR3 contains 15 residues.

The chain uses TRBV10-2 and TRBJ1-6; 9 bases line up with TRBD1. Losses at the gene ends were 8 bases for V and 10 bases for J; bases not matched to a gene: 12. CDR1 is WSHSY, CDR2 SAAADI, per germline. The CDR3 has 15 residues. For the CDR3, the DNA is TGCGCCAGCGCCTCAGCTCCGGGACAGGGATCACCCCTCCACTTT. This codes for CASASAPGQGSPLHF.

In its sample, this clone was seen a few times. The chain joins TRBV19 to TRBJ1-5; D is perhaps TRBD1 (5 bases). CDR3 length: 13 residues. Germline-derived CDR1 and CDR2 are LNHDA and SQIVND (reference sequence). Trimming took off 7 bases at V and 7 bases at J, with 14 bases between the two ends. CDR3 sequence reads: CASTSGVGQPQHF. Written as DNA, the CDR3 is TGTGCCAGTACCTCGGGGGTTGGACAGCCCCAGCATTTT.

The chain combines TRBV30 with TRBJ1-5, with D possibly matching TRBD1 (5 bases). V lost 2 bases to trimming and J lost 3 bases, with 8 bases between them. The CDR3 contains 13 residues. CDR1 is GTSNPN and CDR2 is SVGIG in the germline V gene (reference sequence). The CDR3 loop reads CAWSKQANQPQHF. The DNA of the CDR3 is TGTGCCTGGAGTAAACAGGCCAATCAGCCCCAGCATTTT.